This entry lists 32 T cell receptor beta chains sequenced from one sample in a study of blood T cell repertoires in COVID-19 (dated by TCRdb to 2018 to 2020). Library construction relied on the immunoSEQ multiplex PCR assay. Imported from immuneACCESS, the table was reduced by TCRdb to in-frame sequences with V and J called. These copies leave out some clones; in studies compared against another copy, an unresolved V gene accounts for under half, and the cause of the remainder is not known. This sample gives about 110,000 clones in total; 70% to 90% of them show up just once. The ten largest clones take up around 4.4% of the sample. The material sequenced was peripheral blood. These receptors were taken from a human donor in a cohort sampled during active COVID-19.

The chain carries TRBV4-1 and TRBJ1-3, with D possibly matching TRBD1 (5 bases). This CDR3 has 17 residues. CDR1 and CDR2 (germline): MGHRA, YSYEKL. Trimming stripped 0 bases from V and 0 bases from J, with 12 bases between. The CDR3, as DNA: TGCGCCAGCAGCCAAGATCCGGGGGTTAACTCTGGAAACACCATATATTTT. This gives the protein CASSQDPGVNSGNTIYF.

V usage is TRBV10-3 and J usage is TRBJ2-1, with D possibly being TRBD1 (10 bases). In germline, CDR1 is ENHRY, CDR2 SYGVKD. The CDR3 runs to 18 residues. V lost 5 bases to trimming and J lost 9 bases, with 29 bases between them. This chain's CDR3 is CAISPAGGGTGEFGEQFF. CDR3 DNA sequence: TGTGCCATCAGTCCCGCGGGAGGGGGGACAGGGGAATTCGGTGAGCAGTTCTTC.

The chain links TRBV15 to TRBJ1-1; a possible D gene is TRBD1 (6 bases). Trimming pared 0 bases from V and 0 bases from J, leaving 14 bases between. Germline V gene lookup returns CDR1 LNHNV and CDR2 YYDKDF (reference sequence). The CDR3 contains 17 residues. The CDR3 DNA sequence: TGTGCCACCAGCAGAGATTTCAGGGGCTTGGTGAACACTGAAGCTTTCTTT. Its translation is CATSRDFRGLVNTEAFF.

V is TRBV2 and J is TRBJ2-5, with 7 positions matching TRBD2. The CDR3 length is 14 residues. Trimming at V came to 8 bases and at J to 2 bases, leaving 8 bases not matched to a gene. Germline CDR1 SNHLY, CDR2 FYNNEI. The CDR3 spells CASGYRGVQETQYF. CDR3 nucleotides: TGTGCCAGCGGCTACCGGGGGGTTCAAGAGACCCAGTACTTC.

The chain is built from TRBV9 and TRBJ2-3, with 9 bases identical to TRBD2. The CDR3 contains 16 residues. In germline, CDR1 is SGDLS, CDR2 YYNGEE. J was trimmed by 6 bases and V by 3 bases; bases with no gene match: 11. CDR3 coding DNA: TGTGCCAGCAGCGCCCGTCCCGGGACTAGCTCGGATACGCAGTATTTT. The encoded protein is CASSARPGTSSDTQYF.

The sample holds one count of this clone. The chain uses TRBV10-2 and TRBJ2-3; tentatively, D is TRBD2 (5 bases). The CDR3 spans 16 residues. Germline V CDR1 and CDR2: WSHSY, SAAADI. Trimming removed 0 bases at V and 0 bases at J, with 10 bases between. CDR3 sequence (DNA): TGCGCCAGCAGTGAGTCCATGCGGGTTAGCACAGATACGCAGTATTTT. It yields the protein CASSESMRVSTDTQYF.

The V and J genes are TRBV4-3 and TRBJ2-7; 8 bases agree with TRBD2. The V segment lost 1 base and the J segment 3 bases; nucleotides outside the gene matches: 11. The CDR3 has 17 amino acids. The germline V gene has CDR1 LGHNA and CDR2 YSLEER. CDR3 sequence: CASSQAPSGTRVYEQYF. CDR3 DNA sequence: TGCGCCAGCAGCCAAGCCCCGTCCGGGACTAGAGTCTACGAGCAGTACTTC.

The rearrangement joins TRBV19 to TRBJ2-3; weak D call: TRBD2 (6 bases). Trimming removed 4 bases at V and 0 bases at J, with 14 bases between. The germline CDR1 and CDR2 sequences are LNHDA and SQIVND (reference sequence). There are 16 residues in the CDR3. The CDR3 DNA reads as TGTGCCAGTAGTACCCGGGACTCGCCGAGCACAGATACGCAGTATTTT. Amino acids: CASSTRDSPSTDTQYF.

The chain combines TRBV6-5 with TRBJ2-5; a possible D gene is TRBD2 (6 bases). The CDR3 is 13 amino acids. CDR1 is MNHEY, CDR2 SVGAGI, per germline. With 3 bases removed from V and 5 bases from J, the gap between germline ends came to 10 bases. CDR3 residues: CASSYRAGETQYF. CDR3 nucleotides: TGTGCCAGCAGTTATAGGGCGGGGGAGACCCAGTACTTC.

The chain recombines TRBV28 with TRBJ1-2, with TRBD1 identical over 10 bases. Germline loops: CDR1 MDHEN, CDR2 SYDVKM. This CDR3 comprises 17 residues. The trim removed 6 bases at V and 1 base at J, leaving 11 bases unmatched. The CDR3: CASSLGGQGGGNYGYTF. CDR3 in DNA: TGTGCCAGCAGCTTAGGAGGACAGGGGGGAGGTAACTATGGCTACACCTTC.

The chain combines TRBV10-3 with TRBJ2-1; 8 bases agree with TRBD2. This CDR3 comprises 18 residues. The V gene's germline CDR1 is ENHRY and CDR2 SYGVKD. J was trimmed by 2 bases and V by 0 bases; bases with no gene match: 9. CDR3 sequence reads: CAISESKGAGDAYNEQFF. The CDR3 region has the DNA TGTGCCATCAGTGAGTCGAAAGGAGCGGGAGACGCCTACAATGAGCAGTTCTTC.

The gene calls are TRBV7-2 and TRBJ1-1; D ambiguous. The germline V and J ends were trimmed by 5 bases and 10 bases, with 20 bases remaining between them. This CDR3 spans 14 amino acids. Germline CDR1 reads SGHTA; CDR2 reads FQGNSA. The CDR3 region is CASSPLIAGAGAFF. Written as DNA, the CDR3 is TGTGCCAGCAGCCCACTGATCGCGGGCGCCGGAGCTTTCTTT.

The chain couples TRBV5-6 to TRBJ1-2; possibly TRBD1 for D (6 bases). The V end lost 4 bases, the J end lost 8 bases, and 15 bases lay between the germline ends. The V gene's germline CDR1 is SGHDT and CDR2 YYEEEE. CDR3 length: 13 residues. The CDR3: CASSLTTGGGYTF. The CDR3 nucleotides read TGTGCCAGCAGCCTTACGACAGGCGGAGGCTACACCTTC.

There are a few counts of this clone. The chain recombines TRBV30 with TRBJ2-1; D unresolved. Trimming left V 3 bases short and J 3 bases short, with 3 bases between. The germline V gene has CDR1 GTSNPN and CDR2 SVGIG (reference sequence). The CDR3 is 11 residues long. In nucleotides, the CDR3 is TGTGCCTGGAGGAGCTACAATGAGCAGTTCTTC. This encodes CAWRSYNEQFF.

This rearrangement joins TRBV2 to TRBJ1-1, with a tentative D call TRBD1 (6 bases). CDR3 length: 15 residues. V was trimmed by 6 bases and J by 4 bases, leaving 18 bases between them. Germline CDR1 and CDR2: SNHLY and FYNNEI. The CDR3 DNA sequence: TGTGCCAGCAGACTCAGACAGGCCAGGGGCACTGAAGCTTTCTTT. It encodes CASRLRQARGTEAFF.

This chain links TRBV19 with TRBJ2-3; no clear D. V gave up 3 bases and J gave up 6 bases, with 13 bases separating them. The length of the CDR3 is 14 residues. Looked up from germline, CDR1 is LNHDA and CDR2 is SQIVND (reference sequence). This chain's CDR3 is CASSISLASDTQYF. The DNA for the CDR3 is TGTGCCAGTAGTATCTCTCTGGCTTCGGATACGCAGTATTTT.

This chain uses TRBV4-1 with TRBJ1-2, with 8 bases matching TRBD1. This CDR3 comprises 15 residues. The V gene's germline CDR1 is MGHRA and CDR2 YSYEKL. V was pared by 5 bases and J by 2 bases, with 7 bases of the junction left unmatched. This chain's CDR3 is CASSSTGVVNYGYTF. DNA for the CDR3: TGCGCCAGCAGCTCGACAGGGGTCGTAAACTATGGCTACACCTTC.

The DNA of the CDR3 is TGTGCCAGTAGTATTCCAGGGAAGAACTATGGCTACACCTTC. Protein: CASSIPGKNYGYTF. V usage is TRBV19 and J usage is TRBJ1-2; possible D gene TRBD1, 5 bases. Per the germline V gene, CDR1 is LNHDA and CDR2 is SQIVND (reference sequence). This CDR3 contains 14 residues. V was pared by 3 bases and J by 2 bases, with 10 bases between. Full variable domain (outside the CDR3, taken from reference TRBV19 and TRBJ1-2): DGGITQSPKYLFRKEGQNVTLSCEQNLNHDAMYWYRQDPGQGLRLIYYSQIVNDFQKGDIAEGYSVSREKKESFPLTVTSAQKNPTAFYLCASSIPGKNYGYTFGSGTRLTVV.

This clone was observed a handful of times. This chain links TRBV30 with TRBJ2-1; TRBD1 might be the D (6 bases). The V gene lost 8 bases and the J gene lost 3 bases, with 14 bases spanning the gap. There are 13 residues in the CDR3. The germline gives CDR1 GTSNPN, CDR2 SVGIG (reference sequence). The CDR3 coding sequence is TGTGCCGCGAAGGGGGAATACTACAATGAGCAGTTCTTC. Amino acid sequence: CAAKGEYYNEQFF.

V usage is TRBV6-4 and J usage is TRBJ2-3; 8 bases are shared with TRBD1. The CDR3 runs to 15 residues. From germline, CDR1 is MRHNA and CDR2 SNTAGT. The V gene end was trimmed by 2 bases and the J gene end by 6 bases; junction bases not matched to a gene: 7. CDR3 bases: TGTGCCAGCAGTGACCGACAGGGGTTGAGGGATACGCAGTATTTT. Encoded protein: CASSDRQGLRDTQYF.

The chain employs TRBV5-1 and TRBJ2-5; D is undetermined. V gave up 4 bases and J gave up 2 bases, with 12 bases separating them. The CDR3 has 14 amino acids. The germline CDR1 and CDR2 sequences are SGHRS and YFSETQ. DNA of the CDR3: TGCGCCAGCAGCCTCACACCGAAACAAGAGACCCAGTACTTC. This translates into CASSLTPKQETQYF. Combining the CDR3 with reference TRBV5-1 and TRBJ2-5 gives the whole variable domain KAGVTQTPRYLIKTRGQQVTLSCSPISGHRSVSWYQQTPGQGLQFLFEYFSETQRNKGNFPGRFSGRQFSNSRSEMNVSTLELGDSALYLCASSLTPKQETQYFGPGTRLLVL.

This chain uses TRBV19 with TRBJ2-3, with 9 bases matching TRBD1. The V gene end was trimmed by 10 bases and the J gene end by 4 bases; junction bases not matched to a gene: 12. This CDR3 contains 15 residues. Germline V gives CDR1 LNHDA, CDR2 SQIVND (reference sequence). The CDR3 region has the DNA TGTGCCACCGACAAAGGCACAGGGGGCGCAGATACGCAGTATTTT. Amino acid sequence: CATDKGTGGADTQYF.

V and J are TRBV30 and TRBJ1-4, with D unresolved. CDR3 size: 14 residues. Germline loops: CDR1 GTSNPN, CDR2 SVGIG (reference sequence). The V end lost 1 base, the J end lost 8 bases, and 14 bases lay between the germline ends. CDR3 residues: CAWSAVGIREKLFF. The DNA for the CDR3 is TGTGCCTGGAGTGCCGTCGGGATTCGGGAAAAACTGTTTTTT.

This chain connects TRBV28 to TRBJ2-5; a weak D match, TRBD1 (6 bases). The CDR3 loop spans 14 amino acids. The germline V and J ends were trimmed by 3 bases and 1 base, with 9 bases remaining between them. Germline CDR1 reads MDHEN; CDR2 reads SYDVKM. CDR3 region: CASSLEQGQETQYF. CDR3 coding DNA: TGTGCCAGCAGTTTGGAACAGGGCCAAGAGACCCAGTACTTC.

CDR3 region: CASSARLGASGRGEQFF. DNA of the CDR3: TGTGCCAGCAGCGCCCGCCTTGGCGCTAGCGGGAGGGGGGAGCAGTTCTTC. This sequence joins TRBV21-1 and TRBJ2-1; the table gives TRBD2 as D, unverified against the DNA. TRBV21-1 is tagged as a pseudogene. This CDR3 region has 17 residues.

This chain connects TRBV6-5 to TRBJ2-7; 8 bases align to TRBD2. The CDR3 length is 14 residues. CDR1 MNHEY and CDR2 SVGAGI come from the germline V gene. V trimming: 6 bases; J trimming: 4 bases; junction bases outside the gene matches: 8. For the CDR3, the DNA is TGTGCCAGCAGAGGCGGGACTAGGGAGTACGAGCAGTACTTC. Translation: CASRGGTREYEQYF.

CDR3 region: CASSLTRNEQFF. In nucleotides, the CDR3 is TGTGCCAGCAGCCTGACTAGGAATGAGCAGTTCTTC. The J gene is TRBJ2-1, the V gene TRBV11-2; tentative D call: TRBD2 (6 bases). V lost 5 bases to trimming and J lost 7 bases, with 9 bases between them. This CDR3 region has 12 residues. Germline V gene data show CDR1 as SGHAT and CDR2 as FQNNGV.

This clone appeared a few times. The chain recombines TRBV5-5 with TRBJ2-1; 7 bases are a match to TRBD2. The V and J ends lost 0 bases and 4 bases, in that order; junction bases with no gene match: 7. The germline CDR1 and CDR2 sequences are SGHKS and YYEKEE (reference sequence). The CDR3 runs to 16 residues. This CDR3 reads CASSLGLAVVYNEQFF. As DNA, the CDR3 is TGTGCCAGCAGCTTGGGTCTAGCGGTAGTTTACAATGAGCAGTTCTTC.

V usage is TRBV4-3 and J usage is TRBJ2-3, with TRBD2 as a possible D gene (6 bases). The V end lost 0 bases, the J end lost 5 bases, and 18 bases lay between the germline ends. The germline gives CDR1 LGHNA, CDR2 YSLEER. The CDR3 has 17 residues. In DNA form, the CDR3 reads TGCGCCAGCAGCCAAGAGTACAGGCGTTGGGGGGAAGATACGCAGTATTTT. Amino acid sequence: CASSQEYRRWGEDTQYF.

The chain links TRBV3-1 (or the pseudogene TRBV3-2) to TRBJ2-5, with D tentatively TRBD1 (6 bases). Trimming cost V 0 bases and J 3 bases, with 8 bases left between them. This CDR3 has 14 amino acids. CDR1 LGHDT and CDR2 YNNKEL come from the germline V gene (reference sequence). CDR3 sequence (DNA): TGTGCCAGCAGCCAAGATCAGGGGAAAGAGACCCAGTACTTC. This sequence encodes CASSQDQGKETQYF.

CDR3 sequence reads: CASSEEVDRGRSFYGYTF. For the CDR3, the DNA is TGTGCCAGCAGTGAAGAGGTGGACAGGGGTAGATCCTTCTATGGCTACACCTTC. V gene TRBV6-1 combines with J gene TRBJ1-2, with 9 bases that match TRBD1. CDR3 size: 18 residues. With 1 base clipped from V and 4 bases from J, the junction kept 13 bases outside the gene matches. Germline CDR1 MNHNS, CDR2 SASEGT.

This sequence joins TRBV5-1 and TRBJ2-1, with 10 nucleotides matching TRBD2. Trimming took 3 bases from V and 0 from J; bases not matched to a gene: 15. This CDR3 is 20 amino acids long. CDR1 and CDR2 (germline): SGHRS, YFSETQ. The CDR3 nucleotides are TGCGCCAGCAGCTCCCCTTGGAGCGGGGGGGATAAAAGCTCCTACAATGAGCAGTTCTTC. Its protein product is CASSSPWSGGDKSSYNEQFF.